A single sample gave rise to the 10 T cell receptor beta chains below, sequenced in a study of regulatory T cells in long-lasting Graves disease. iRepertoire HTBI primers and Arm-PCR of CDR3 regions built TCR beta libraries. TCRdb re-derived calls from the multiplex PCR reads in MiXCR, one entry per CDR3 protein. The data hold fewer than 550,000 distinct CDR3 sequences, with approximately 16% observed a single time. Specified time point: newly diagnosed GD, antithyroid drugs for less than 3 months. Isolated PBMC RNA provided the starting material for the TCR library. These records were also assigned to another study, of T cells in Graves' hyperthyroidism and ophthalmopathy.

Specimen: peripheral blood mononuclear cells (PBMCs), collected at new diagnosis, from a patient treated with antithyroid drugs. The source is a woman in her late teens or twenties with Graves disease.

This clonotype was found many times. The J gene is TRBJ2-1, the V gene TRBV7-2; 8 bases are a match to TRBD2. The V and J ends lost 6 bases and 5 bases, in that order; junction bases with no gene match: 9. CDR3 length equals 15 residues. The germline gives CDR1 SGHTA, CDR2 FQGNSA. This CDR3 is CASRTSGSFNNEQFF. The CDR3, as DNA: TGTGCCAGCAGGACAAGCGGGAGCTTCAACAATGAGCAGTTCTTC.

The chain has TRBV27 and TRBJ1-1; the D is unclear. Germline loops: CDR1 MNHEY, CDR2 SMNVEV (reference sequence). V shed 7 bases and J shed 1 base, with 16 bases lying between them. CDR3 length: 15 residues. The CDR3 coding sequence is TGTGCCAGCATCCACTACGGCGGTGGGAACACTGAAGCTTTCTTT. Residues: CASIHYGGGNTEAFF.

This clonotype occurred many times. The chain combines TRBV29-1 with TRBJ2-5; unclear D gene. This CDR3 has 12 amino acids. Germline lookup yields CDR1 SQVTM and CDR2 ANQGSEA. V lost 7 bases, J lost 1 base, and 10 bases lay in between. CDR3 sequence (DNA): TGCAGCGCTTTGACAAGCCAAGAGACCCAGTACTTC. Translating it yields CSALTSQETQYF.

The chain combines TRBV20-1 with TRBJ1-2, with D possibly TRBD1 on 6 matching bases. The germline gives CDR1 DFQATT, CDR2 SNEGSKA (reference sequence). This CDR3 region has 16 residues. The ends were cut back, 0 bases at V and 0 bases at J, with 14 bases in the middle. CDR3 sequence: CSARDLLQGTNYGYTF. CDR3 bases: TGCAGTGCTAGAGATCTGCTACAGGGAACTAACTATGGCTACACCTTC.

This clonotype has ten or more counts. The V and J genes are TRBV3-1 and TRBJ1-1; D is perhaps TRBD1 (5 bases). V was cut by 9 bases and J by 0 bases, with 17 bases left in between. The CDR3 loop spans 15 amino acids. In germline, CDR1 is LGHDT, CDR2 YNNKEL (reference sequence). The CDR3, as DNA: TGTGCCAGTAAAAGCGGGACCATTATGAACACTGAAGCTTTCTTT. It yields the protein CASKSGTIMNTEAFF.

This clonotype was observed many times. The chain has TRBV20-1 and TRBJ2-7; 13 bases are shared with TRBD2. Unmatched junction bases numbered 7, after V lost 2 bases and J lost 6 bases. Germline CDR1 reads DFQATT; CDR2 reads SNEGSKA (reference sequence). The CDR3 consists of 15 residues. CDR3 region: CSARSGTSGMSEQYF. The CDR3 bases are TGCAGTGCTAGATCCGGGACTAGCGGGATGAGCGAGCAGTACTTC.

This clonotype has more than one count but fewer than ten. This chain uses TRBV15 with TRBJ1-4, with 9 bases matching TRBD1. J gave up 2 bases and V 3 bases, and 4 bases lay outside the gene matches. This CDR3 region has 16 residues. Germline CDR1 reads LNHNV; CDR2 reads YYDKDF (reference sequence). CDR3 bases: TGTGCCACCAGCAGGGACAGGGGTGGGACTAATGAAAAACTGTTTTTT. This encodes CATSRDRGGTNEKLFF.

On this clonotype itself: This clone may be a read error of a much larger clone one base away. The genes are TRBV28 and TRBJ2-7, with 9 bases identical to TRBD1. The V segment lost 6 bases and the J segment 3 bases; nucleotides outside the gene matches: 12. The length of the CDR3 is 16 residues. Per germline, CDR1 MDHEN and CDR2 SYDVKM. The CDR3 protein is CASRPNRGPLGYEQYF. Here the CDR3 DNA reads TGTGCCAGCAGGCCTAACAGGGGGCCTTTGGGCTACGAGCAGTACTTC.

This rearrangement joins TRBV27 to TRBJ2-1, with a tentative D call TRBD2 (6 bases). The CDR3 has 13 residues. CDR1 is MNHEY and CDR2 is SMNVEV in the germline V gene (reference sequence). Trimming took off 6 bases at V and 10 bases at J, with 16 bases between the two ends. The CDR3 spells CASSSRPGVEQFF. DNA for the CDR3: TGTGCCAGCAGCTCTAGACCGGGAGTCGAGCAGTTCTTC.

This clonotype was detected a few times. V and J are TRBV20-1 and TRBJ2-7; TRBD2 aligns across 11 bases. The J segment lost 4 bases and the V segment lost 5 bases, leaving 7 bases of the junction unmatched. Germline values: CDR1 DFQATT, CDR2 SNEGSKA (reference sequence). The CDR3 loop spans 14 amino acids. CDR3: CSAQASGGSYEQYF. DNA for the CDR3: TGCAGTGCTCAAGCTAGCGGGGGGAGTTACGAGCAGTACTTC.